The 8 T cell receptor beta chains presented below share a single source sample, sequenced in a study of CD8+CD57+ T cells in acquired aplastic anemia (dated by TCRdb to 2016 to 2019). TCRdb records Illumina HiSeq 2000 as the sequencer. Genomic DNA was used as template for profiling of TCR beta VDJ combinations and CDR3 sequences. TCRdb redid the processing of the public reads, applying fastp at Q25 and MiXCR, and retained in-frame beta chains. For every CDR3 protein sequence, its rows merge into one entry that carries the most common genes and DNA. The sample contains about 150,000 distinct CDR3 sequences, around half of them found a single time. The ten top clones hold 3.2% of the sample. The patients picked for sequencing were ones in whom flow cytometry had shown an expansion of CD8+CD57+ cells. Sequencing was performed on sorted CD4+, CD8+, or CD8+CD57+ T cells (not recorded which) from PBMCs. All receptors derive from a human donor with aplastic anemia.

This clonotype was picked up many times. The chain has TRBV19 and TRBJ2-7; no clear D. With 1 base removed from V and 3 bases from J, the gap between germline ends came to 7 bases. The CDR3 loop spans 13 amino acids. Germline-derived CDR1 and CDR2 are LNHDA and SQIVND (reference sequence). DNA of the CDR3: TGTGCCAGTAGTATAGGTGCGGACTACGAGCAGTACTTC. Its translation is CASSIGADYEQYF.

The chain employs TRBV20-1 and TRBJ2-5, with 10 bases that match TRBD2. Looked up from germline, CDR1 is DFQATT and CDR2 is SNEGSKA (reference sequence). The V segment lost 2 bases and the J segment 5 bases; nucleotides outside the gene matches: 14. The CDR3 has 17 residues. The CDR3 region is CSARQYSGGANHETQYF. The DNA of the CDR3 is TGCAGTGCTAGACAATACAGCGGGGGGGCGAATCACGAGACCCAGTACTTC.

The chain's CDR3 is CATSGPGQGAREQYF. The DNA of the CDR3 is TGTGCCACCTCTGGGCCGGGACAGGGGGCGAGGGAGCAGTACTTC. The gene calls are TRBV10-3 and TRBJ2-7; TRBD1 aligns across 12 bases. V was clipped by 10 bases and J by 7 bases; unmatched bases: 14. This CDR3 contains 15 residues. Germline V gene data show CDR1 as ENHRY and CDR2 as SYGVKD.

The chain joins TRBV7-6 to TRBJ2-7; 8 nucleotides line up with TRBD1. The CDR3 has 13 residues. The V and J ends lost 6 bases and 3 bases, in that order; junction bases with no gene match: 4. CDR1 SGHVS and CDR2 FNYEAQ come from the germline V gene. CDR3 nucleotide sequence: TGTGCCAGCAGTACAGGGGGGAGCTACGAGCAGTACTTC. It codes for CASSTGGSYEQYF. The variable domain in full, completed from reference TRBV7-6 and TRBJ2-7, reads GAGVSQSPRYKVTKRGQDVALRCDPISGHVSLYWYRQALGQGPEFLTYFNYEAQQDKSGLPNDRFSAERPEGSISTLTIQRTEQRDSAMYRCASSTGGSYEQYFGPGTRLTVT.

The chain recombines TRBV27 with TRBJ2-5, with 7 bases that match TRBD2. In germline, CDR1 is MNHEY, CDR2 SMNVEV (reference sequence). V was pared by 0 bases and J by 5 bases, with 6 bases of the junction left unmatched. The CDR3 spans 15 residues. CDR3 region: CASSLSAGSWETQYF. CDR3 sequence (DNA): TGTGCCAGCAGTTTATCAGCGGGGTCTTGGGAGACCCAGTACTTC.

A few counts support this clonotype. This rearrangement joins TRBV9 to TRBJ2-5; 13 bases match TRBD2. V dropped 4 bases and J dropped 4; count of bases not matched to a gene: 7. The germline CDR1 and CDR2 sequences are SGDLS and YYNGEE. CDR3 size: 16 residues. CDR3 sequence reads: CASSQGRLAGGETQYF. DNA of the CDR3: TGTGCCAGCAGCCAAGGACGACTAGCGGGGGGAGAGACCCAGTACTTC.

V gene TRBV2 combines with J gene TRBJ2-7, with D tentatively TRBD1 (5 bases). CDR1 is SNHLY and CDR2 is FYNNEI in the germline V gene. The CDR3 is made up of 13 amino acids. Trimming stripped 10 bases from V and 5 bases from J, with 18 bases between. CDR3 in DNA: TGTGCCATCTCGATACAGGTTTTCCACGAGCAGTACTTC. Translation gives CAISIQVFHEQYF.

This clonotype was seen a handful of times. The rearrangement joins TRBV24-1 to TRBJ2-3; TRBD2 might be the D (6 bases). CDR3 size: 14 residues. V gave up 6 bases and J gave up 6 bases, with 15 bases separating them. Germline loops: CDR1 KGHDR, CDR2 SFDVKD. This chain's CDR3 is CATSLSGTGDTQYF. CDR3 nucleotides: TGTGCCACCAGTCTGTCGGGGACTGGGGATACGCAGTATTTT.